The rows below give T cell receptor beta chains drawn from one sample of a study of cytomegalovirus exposure and HLA in healthy donors. Clones were read by immunoSEQ multiplex PCR, and TCRdb kept only the in-frame ones, dropping some. The repertoire consists of about 160,000 clones, with 75% to 85% occurring once and the leading ten covering around 4.3%. The material sequenced was PBMCs. The receptors were gathered from a man aged 25 to 40 in good health and CMV-seronegative. Both conserved end residues are part of each CDR3. The order of the fields is D gene, V gene, J gene, clone size, CDR3 protein, CDR3 DNA. The D gene is left open where the match is weak. Expanded clones get a size class; other rows say once, few or many, or leave the size out.

d_call: .
v_call: TRBV4-3
j_call: TRBJ2-1
clone_size: .
cdr3_aa: CASSQDQNSGHEQFF
cdr3_nt: TGCGCCAGCAGCCAAGATCAGAATAGCGGCCATGAGCAGTTCTTC

d_call: TRBD2
v_call: TRBV19
j_call: TRBJ2-7
clone_size: few
cdr3_aa: CASRISGSHYEQYF
cdr3_nt: TGTGCCAGTAGGATTAGCGGGAGTCACTACGAGCAGTACTTC

d_call: TRBD1
v_call: TRBV7-9
j_call: TRBJ2-7
clone_size: few
cdr3_aa: CASSQGGATEASYEQYF
cdr3_nt: TGTGCCAGCAGTCAAGGGGGCGCGACAGAGGCATCCTACGAGCAGTACTTC

d_call: TRBD2
v_call: TRBV19
j_call: TRBJ2-1
clone_size: .
cdr3_aa: CASSRAGGRNEQFF
cdr3_nt: TGTGCCAGTAGCCGGGCGGGAGGGCGGAATGAGCAGTTCTTC

d_call: .
v_call: TRBV11-2
j_call: TRBJ1-2
clone_size: .
cdr3_aa: CASSPLGGTGYTF
cdr3_nt: TGTGCCAGCAGCCCTCTTGGGGGGACGGGCTACACCTTC

d_call: .
v_call: TRBV6-5
j_call: TRBJ1-2
clone_size: .
cdr3_aa: CASSYLGLRHGYTF
cdr3_nt: TGTGCCAGCAGTTACCTTGGGTTGAGGCATGGCTACACCTTC

d_call: .
v_call: TRBV9
j_call: TRBJ2-7
clone_size: .
cdr3_aa: CASSPPPGVGSYEQYF
cdr3_nt: TGTGCCAGCAGCCCCCCCCCGGGAGTGGGCTCCTACGAGCAGTACTTC

d_call: TRBD1
v_call: TRBV30
j_call: TRBJ1-2
clone_size: .
cdr3_aa: CAWSQGAYGYTF
cdr3_nt: TGTGCCTGGAGTCAGGGGGCGTATGGCTACACCTTC

d_call: TRBD2
v_call: TRBV6-5
j_call: TRBJ2-7
clone_size: .
cdr3_aa: CASSYLGTSAEQYF
cdr3_nt: TGTGCCAGCAGTTACCTTGGGACTAGCGCTGAGCAGTACTTC

d_call: .
v_call: TRBV4-3
j_call: TRBJ2-7
clone_size: .
cdr3_aa: CASSQDSGVWHYEQYF
cdr3_nt: TGCGCCAGCAGCCAAGATTCCGGGGTCTGGCACTACGAGCAGTACTTC

d_call: TRBD2
v_call: TRBV28
j_call: TRBJ2-2
clone_size: .
cdr3_aa: CASSLRLAGEDTGELFF
cdr3_nt: TGTGCCAGCAGTTTAAGGTTAGCGGGAGAGGACACCGGGGAGCTGTTTTTT

d_call: .
v_call: TRBV7-3
j_call: TRBJ1-1
clone_size: .
cdr3_aa: CASSLHGNTEAFF
cdr3_nt: TGTGCCAGCAGCTTGCACGGGAACACTGAAGCTTTCTTT

d_call: .
v_call: TRBV5-6
j_call: TRBJ2-5
clone_size: .
cdr3_aa: CASSLALEETQYF
cdr3_nt: TGTGCCAGCAGCTTGGCCCTAGAAGAGACCCAGTACTTC

d_call: .
v_call: TRBV28
j_call: TRBJ2-7
clone_size: .
cdr3_aa: CASKNGQTYEQYF
cdr3_nt: TGTGCCAGCAAAAATGGACAGACCTACGAGCAGTACTTC

d_call: .
v_call: TRBV5-1
j_call: TRBJ2-7
clone_size: .
cdr3_aa: CASSLAEGASYEQYF
cdr3_nt: TGCGCCAGCAGCTTGGCCGAAGGGGCCTCCTACGAGCAGTACTTC

d_call: .
v_call: TRBV19
j_call: TRBJ2-4
clone_size: few
cdr3_aa: CASSSSGNTNIQYF
cdr3_nt: TGTGCCAGTAGTAGTTCCGGGAATACAAACATTCAGTACTTC

d_call: .
v_call: TRBV27
j_call: TRBJ2-2
clone_size: .
cdr3_aa: CASSSQGGTGELFF
cdr3_nt: TGTGCCAGCAGTAGCCAGGGAGGCACCGGGGAGCTGTTTTTT

d_call: .
v_call: TRBV2
j_call: TRBJ2-1
clone_size: .
cdr3_aa: CASSETTGNEQFF
cdr3_nt: TGTGCCAGCAGTGAGACGACCGGGAATGAGCAGTTCTTC